This TCR beta chain is drawn from a study of somatic mutations in cytotoxic T cells in rheumatoid arthritis. Across the whole study: Right after diagnosis, and before any treatment had started, patient peripheral blood (about 29 ml EDTA) was drawn. Including V beta1+ cells that were sequenced for TCRB, some T-cell populations stained with V beta antibodies were flow-sorted at nearly 100% purity. Findings of the study overall: TRBV07 showed slight underrepresentation in rheumatoid arthritis patients, unadjusted for multiple comparisons.

The data were produced by immunoSEQ multiplex PCR, yet TCRdb's version contains in-frame clones alone and is incomplete. The sample consists of 4,000 to 6,000 clones, over 70% of them appearing once. This CDR3 spans 16 amino acids. Looked up from germline, CDR1 is SGHKS and CDR2 is YYEKEE (reference sequence). V gave up 4 bases and J gave up 1 base; unmatched junction bases: 7. About this clone itself: What it recognizes is unknown.

Sample: CD8+ T cells sorted from blood. The J gene is TRBJ2-1, the V gene TRBV5-5, with TRBD1 matching 8 bases. This receptor was taken from a man in his 70s with rheumatoid arthritis. CDR3 sequence reads: CASSQTRTGSYNEQFF. Written as DNA, the CDR3 is TGTGCCAGCAGCCAAACCCGGACAGGGTCCTACAATGAGCAGTTCTTC.